This passage covers 13 T cell receptor beta chains from one sample sequenced in a study of blood T cell repertoires in COVID-19. Profiling relied on immunoSEQ multiplex PCR, and the TCRdb table lists in-frame clones only, not all of them. The table has 200,000 to 250,000 clones, 88% seen once; the top ten hold roughly 3.7%. Sequenced input: PBMCs or T cells enriched from blood (not recorded which). Receptor source: a woman aged 30 to 39 who had been exposed to COVID-19.

The J gene is TRBJ1-2, the V gene TRBV18; D not certain. V lost 0 bases and J 0 bases, leaving 5 bases between the germline ends. The germline gives CDR1 KGHSH, CDR2 LQKENI. The CDR3 is 14 amino acids. CDR3: CASSPPGANYGYTF. The CDR3 coding sequence is TGTGCCAGCTCACCACCGGGCGCTAACTATGGCTACACCTTC.

The V gene is TRBV23-1, the J gene TRBJ1-2; D is possibly TRBD1 (5 bases). TRBV23-1 is given ORF status, its function remaining uncertain. The ends were cut back, 8 bases at V and 6 bases at J, with 16 bases in the middle. The CDR3 runs to 13 residues. The CDR3 loop reads CASSSRGEDGYTF. In nucleotides, the CDR3 is TGCGCCAGCTCCTCACGGGGGGAAGATGGCTACACCTTC.

V usage is TRBV5-5 and J usage is TRBJ2-1; 8 bases map to TRBD2. Germline V gene sequence: CDR1 SGHKS, CDR2 YYEKEE (reference sequence). V gave up 2 bases and J gave up 10 bases; unmatched junction bases: 11. The CDR3 contains 15 residues. The CDR3 loop is CASSLSAGAGIEQFF. DNA of the CDR3: TGTGCCAGCAGCTTATCAGCGGGAGCAGGGATCGAGCAGTTCTTC. The variable domain in full, completed from reference TRBV5-5 and TRBJ2-1, reads DAGVTQSPTHLIKTRGQQVTLRCSPISGHKSVSWYQQVLGQGPQFIFQYYEKEERGRGNFPDRFSARQFPNYSSELNVNALLLGDSALYLCASSLSAGAGIEQFFGPGTRLTVL.

The CDR3 is CASSQVRTSGTDTQYF. CDR3 nucleotides: TGTGCCAGCAGCCAAGTCAGGACTAGCGGGACAGATACGCAGTATTTT. The chain has TRBV4-2 and TRBJ2-3; 11 nucleotides match TRBD2. Trimming cost V 1 base and J 3 bases; bases outside gene matches: 3. Germline V gene lookup returns CDR1 LGHNA and CDR2 YNFKEQ. This CDR3 is built from 16 residues.

The CDR3 reads CASSPQQGFSYEQYF. For the CDR3, the DNA is TGTGCCAGCTCACCCCAACAGGGGTTTTCCTACGAGCAGTACTTC. This chain joins TRBV18 and TRBJ2-7; 7 nucleotides agree with TRBD1. The CDR3 runs 15 residues. Germline values: CDR1 KGHSH, CDR2 LQKENI. Unmatched junction bases numbered 6, after V lost 3 bases and J lost 1 base.

This chain uses TRBV30 with TRBJ2-7; 10 bases are shared with TRBD2. Germline V gene sequence: CDR1 GTSNPN, CDR2 SVGIG (reference sequence). The CDR3 has 15 amino acids. Trimming removed 2 bases from V and 6 bases from J; junction bases left unmatched: 10. The CDR3 protein is CAWSRGLASLGEQYF. For the CDR3, the DNA is TGTGCCTGGAGTCGGGGACTAGCGTCTCTCGGCGAGCAGTACTTC. Complete variable domain (other parts from reference TRBV30 and TRBJ2-7): SQTIHQWPATLVQPVGSPLSLECTVEGTSNPNLYWYRQAAGRGLQLLFYSVGIGQISSEVPQNLSASRPQDRQFILSSKKLLLSDSGFYLCAWSRGLASLGEQYFGPGTRLTVT.

The J gene is TRBJ2-1, the V gene TRBV9; 10 nucleotides match TRBD2. V lost 2 bases and J lost 4; bases outside the gene matches: 6. CDR3 length: 16 amino acids. Germline values: CDR1 SGDLS, CDR2 YYNGEE. CDR3 protein: CASSVSGTSDYNEQFF. The CDR3 nucleotides are TGTGCCAGCAGCGTGTCCGGGACTAGCGATTACAATGAGCAGTTCTTC.

The rearrangement uses TRBV7-9 and TRBJ2-7, with TRBD2 as a possible D gene (6 bases). The CDR3 runs to 13 residues. Trimming left V 5 bases short and J 10 bases short, with 18 bases between. CDR1 is SEHNR, CDR2 FQNEAQ, per germline (reference sequence). The CDR3 is CASSPPGEDVQYF. CDR3 sequence (DNA): TGTGCCAGCAGCCCCCCGGGAGAGGATGTCCAGTACTTC.

The rearrangement joins TRBV4-1 to TRBJ2-2; 9 bases map to TRBD1. V was pared by 1 base and J by 4 bases, with 4 bases of the junction left unmatched. Germline V lookup: CDR1 MGHRA, CDR2 YSYEKL. The length of the CDR3 is 16 residues. CDR3 DNA: TGCGCCAGCAGCCAAGCGGGACAGGGTGTCACCGGGGAGCTGTTTTTT. It translates to CASSQAGQGVTGELFF.

The rearrangement uses TRBV19 and TRBJ2-5; D is undetermined. The CDR3 extends over 16 amino acids. CDR1 and CDR2 (germline): LNHDA, SQIVND (reference sequence). The V end was cut by 3 bases, the J end by 5 bases, with 19 bases between. The CDR3 region is CASSIPLPPPQETQYF. The CDR3 bases are TGTGCCAGTAGTATTCCCCTTCCTCCACCCCAGGAGACCCAGTACTTC.

The chain is built from TRBV18 and TRBJ1-6; D remains unclear. The CDR3 is 16 residues long. V lost 2 bases, J lost 0 bases, and 8 bases lay in between. The germline CDR1 and CDR2 sequences are KGHSH and LQKENI. The CDR3 DNA reads as TGTGCCAGCTCACCAGACACCCGCTCCTATAATTCACCCCTCCACTTT. It specifies CASSPDTRSYNSPLHF.

The chain combines TRBV6-1 with TRBJ2-7, with D hard to call. Trimming stripped 3 bases from V and 6 bases from J, with 6 bases between. Per the germline V gene, CDR1 is MNHNS and CDR2 is SASEGT. This CDR3 contains 11 residues. CDR3 sequence (DNA): TGTGCCAGCAGTGACGGTAGCGAGCAGTACTTC. This codes for CASSDGSEQYF.

CDR3 nucleotides: TGTGCCAGCACAGGGCCGGACTCTGGAAACACCATATATTTT. Protein: CASTGPDSGNTIYF. V gene TRBV2 combines with J gene TRBJ1-3, with D maybe TRBD1 (5 bases). This CDR3 comprises 14 residues. V lost 7 bases to trimming and J lost 0 bases, with 10 bases between them. Germline CDR1 reads SNHLY; CDR2 reads FYNNEI.